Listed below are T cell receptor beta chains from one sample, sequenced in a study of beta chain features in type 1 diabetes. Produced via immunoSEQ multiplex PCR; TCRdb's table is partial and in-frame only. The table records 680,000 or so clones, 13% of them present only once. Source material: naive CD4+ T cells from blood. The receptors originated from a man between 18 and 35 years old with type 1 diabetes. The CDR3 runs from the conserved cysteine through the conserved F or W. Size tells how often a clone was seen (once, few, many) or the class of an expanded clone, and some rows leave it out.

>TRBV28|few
CASSPSSGLAALGETQYF
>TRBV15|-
CATSGHGRGLANIQYF
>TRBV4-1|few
CASSPGQGTHEKLFF
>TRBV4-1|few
CASSRNRGPYQETQYF
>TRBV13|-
CASSLGFDSGNYGYTF
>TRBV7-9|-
CASSPRLNTEAFF
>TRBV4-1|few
CASSPITRDGAYYGYTF
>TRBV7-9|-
CASSSGRPGGYTF
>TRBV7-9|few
CASPPTWLAGNEQFF
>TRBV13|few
CASSYTGEETQYF
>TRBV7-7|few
CASSLNSGTYNEQFF
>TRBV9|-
CASSVAPQGDTQYF
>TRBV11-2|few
CASSLKGGDYNSPLHF
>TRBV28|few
CASSIRDRGYTF
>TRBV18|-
CASFPGTGGDGYGYTF
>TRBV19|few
CASSIGMGPEGTEAFF
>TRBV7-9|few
CASSLVGASGGLTDTQYF
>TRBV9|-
CASSVVGEAGANVLTF
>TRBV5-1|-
CASSFMAQGDTEAFF
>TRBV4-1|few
CASSQVLATTPRNEQFF
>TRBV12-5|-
CASGLVRTGATDTQYF
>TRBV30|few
CAWTGEGDIQYF
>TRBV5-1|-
CASSSQGNSGNEQFF
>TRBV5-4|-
CASSLAMERGQKAFF
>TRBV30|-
CAWSEGGSPLHF
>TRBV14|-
CASSQGGGSYEQYF
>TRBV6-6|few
CASSYWAGETEAFF
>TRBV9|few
CASSSGTGKYEQYF
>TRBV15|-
CATSRDPGSTNEKLFF
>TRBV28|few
CASSQIKGPVYF
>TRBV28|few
CASSSPSGGGETQYF
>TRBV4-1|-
CASSQRLADTQYF
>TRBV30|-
CAWRGDNQPQHF
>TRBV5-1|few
CASSPMGRGGLKLFF
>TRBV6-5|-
CASSLAGTGIIDEQYF
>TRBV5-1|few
CASSSIQRAENTGELFF
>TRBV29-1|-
CSVTRGGRGYGYTF
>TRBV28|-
CASSERDSEAFF
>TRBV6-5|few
CASSYSTAYGYTF
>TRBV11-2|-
CASSLDRQGVYNEQFF
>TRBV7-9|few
CASSPAGARYNEQFF